This T cell receptor beta chain was captured in a study of shared clonotypes between healthy human individuals. At the level of the study: Three plates each covered CD4 naive and memory; CD8 naive two, CD8 memory one.

With respect to this clone: Its target is not known.

Regarding the study as a whole: Blood was the sole source, and tissue repertoires probably differ. Generation probabilities were higher for clonotypes shared across all four sorted-subset donors than for unshared ones.

The naive CD8 fraction comprised CD45RO-negative cells positively selected for CCR7 and excluded terminally differentiated effector memory CD45RA+ cells. Healthy HIV-negative adults without recent acute infections or vaccinations served as donors. Method: immunoSEQ multiplex PCR; TCRdb's copy keeps in-frame clones and lacks some. The profile shows roughly 2,000,000 clones, 80% to 95% of them singletons. The CDR3 totals 14 residues. Germline V gives CDR1 MNHEY, CDR2 SMNVEV (reference sequence). Trimming removed 3 bases at V and 0 bases at J, with 9 bases between. The rearrangement uses TRBV27 and TRBJ2-7; possible D gene TRBD2, 5 bases. The sequenced sample consisted of naive CD8+ T cells from PBMCs. The TCR comes from a man aged 18 to 35 in good health. Some clones in this sample may be carry-over from other donors' samples. The CDR3 spells CASSFLRDSYEQYF. CDR3 DNA: TGTGCCAGCAGTTTCCTACGGGACTCCTACGAGCAGTACTTC.